The rows below give T cell receptor beta chains drawn from one sample of a study of regulatory T cells in long-lasting Graves disease. TCRdb re-called the multiplex PCR reads through MiXCR, storing one row per CDR3 protein. The sample lists under 450,000 distinct CDR3 sequences; about 11% were seen once. The same specimen was also included in a second study, on T cells in Graves' hyperthyroidism and ophthalmopathy.

The sample in question was peripheral blood mononuclear cells (PBMCs), obtained at new diagnosis, from a patient treated with antithyroid drugs. The source is a woman under 30 with Graves disease. CDR3s include the opening cysteine and the closing phenylalanine or tryptophan. Each record gives: clone size, V gene, J gene, D gene, CDR3 protein, CDR3 DNA. The D gene is left open where the match is weak. Size is omitted from some rows. Given values are once, few, many or a class for expanded clones.

>NA|TRBV27|TRBJ1-2|NA
CASRTTGKLGGYTF
TGTGCCAGCAGGACTACAGGGAAGTTGGGTGGCTACACCTTC
>NA|TRBV27|TRBJ2-5|NA
CASSPLNMSYPKETQYF
TGTGCCAGCAGTCCCCTAAACATGAGCTACCCAAAAGAGACCCAGTACTTC
>few|TRBV29-1|TRBJ2-5|TRBD2
CSVEGTSGGFETQYF
TGCAGCGTTGAGGGGACTAGCGGGGGTTTTGAGACCCAGTACTTC
>many|TRBV7-9|TRBJ2-2|NA
CASSERNTGELFF
TGTGCCAGCAGCGAGAGAAACACCGGGGAGCTGTTTTTT
>many|TRBV10-3|TRBJ1-1|TRBD1
CAISDLTGGGFGNTEAFF
TGTGCCATCAGTGACCTAACAGGGGGGGGTTTCGGAAACACTGAAGCTTTCTTT
>many|TRBV6-5|TRBJ1-2|NA
CASSYEGGRAAPHYGYTF
TGTGCCAGCAGTTATGAAGGGGGACGGGCAGCCCCACATTACGGCTACACCTTC
>many|TRBV12-3/TRBV12-4|TRBJ2-3|TRBD2
CASSSTAGGLPSSTDTQYF
TGTGCCAGCAGTTCCACAGCGGGGGGGCTTCCTTCTAGCACAGATACGCAGTATTTT
>few|TRBV19|TRBJ1-2|NA
CASTRDINYGYTF
TGTGCCAGTACCCGGGACATTAACTATGGCTACACCTTC
>few|TRBV12-3/TRBV12-4|TRBJ2-1|NA
CASSLLVGARTGPTRMSYNEQFF
TGTGCCAGCAGTTTACTAGTTGGGGCCAGGACGGGACCGACCCGGATGTCCTACAATGAGCAGTTCTTC
>NA|TRBV4-3|TRBJ1-1|TRBD1
CASSHDAGQDTEAFF
TGCGCCAGCAGCCACGACGCTGGACAGGACACTGAAGCTTTCTTT
>many|TRBV30|TRBJ1-1|NA
CAWSKMYLVQGTEAFF
TGTGCCTGGAGTAAAATGTATTTGGTCCAAGGCACTGAAGCTTTCTTT
>many|TRBV11-3|TRBJ2-2|NA
CASSFNQGYTGELFF
TGTGCCAGCAGCTTCAATCAGGGGTACACCGGGGAGCTGTTTTTT
>many|TRBV7-8|TRBJ2-1|NA
CASSPGLIYNEQFF
TGTGCCAGCAGCCCGGGACTTATATACAATGAGCAGTTCTTC
>many|TRBV7-3|TRBJ2-1|NA
CASSLLRQDNEQFF
TGTGCCAGCAGCTTATTGAGGCAGGACAATGAGCAGTTCTTC
>few|TRBV9|TRBJ1-4|NA
CASSVRPTLDEKLFF
TGTGCCAGCAGCGTACGACCTACGCTCGATGAAAAACTGTTTTTT
>many|TRBV20-1|TRBJ1-2|NA
CSALDGTDYGYTF
TGCAGTGCTTTGGACGGTACCGACTATGGCTACACCTTC
>many|TRBV2|TRBJ2-3|TRBD2
CASSYRTSGGTDTQYF
TGTGCCAGCAGTTACCGGACTAGCGGGGGCACAGATACGCAGTATTTT
>many|TRBV19|TRBJ1-2|NA
CASSIGPFDGYTF
TGTGCCAGTAGTATTGGTCCCTTCGATGGCTACACCTTC
>many|TRBV10-3|TRBJ1-5|NA
CAIRQGSGNQPQHF
TGTGCCATCAGACAGGGATCTGGCAATCAGCCCCAGCATTTT
>many|TRBV28|TRBJ2-1|NA
CASRQNLEGEQFF
TGTGCCAGCAGACAAAACTTGGAGGGAGAGCAGTTCTTC
>NA|TRBV29-1|TRBJ2-1|TRBD2
CSVDPLAGGTPYNEQFF
TGCAGCGTTGACCCGCTAGCGGGAGGTACACCCTACAATGAGCAGTTCTTC
>NA|TRBV9|TRBJ2-2|TRBD2
CASSVLAGVSGELFF
TGTGCCAGCAGCGTATTAGCGGGAGTATCCGGGGAGCTGTTTTTT
>many|TRBV29-1|TRBJ2-1|TRBD1
CSARDRLNSRYNEQFF
TGCAGCGCTAGGGACAGGCTAAACTCGAGGTACAATGAGCAGTTCTTC
>many|TRBV28|TRBJ2-7|NA
CASIGTEGYEQYF
TGTGCCAGCATCGGCACGGAGGGCTACGAGCAGTACTTC
>NA|TRBV4-3|TRBJ1-1|NA
CASSQETNRLAFF
TGCGCCAGCAGCCAAGAGACTAATAGGCTGGCTTTCTTT
>many|TRBV7-9|TRBJ2-3|NA
CALLAGGTDTQYF
TGTGCCCTCCTAGCCGGGGGCACAGATACGCAGTATTTT
>many|TRBV2|TRBJ1-1|TRBD1
CASSEGGRGSTEAFF
TGTGCCAGCAGTGAAGGTGGCAGGGGGAGCACTGAAGCTTTCTTT
>many|TRBV27|TRBJ1-5|TRBD1
CASSSGQGRQLGPQHF
TGTGCCAGCAGTTCGGGACAGGGGCGGCAATTAGGGCCCCAGCATTTT
>many|TRBV12-3/TRBV12-4|TRBJ1-1|NA
CASTTYGNTEAFF
TGTGCCAGCACCACTTACGGGAACACTGAAGCTTTCTTT
>NA|TRBV6-2/TRBV6-3|TRBJ1-6|NA
CASSRTFSSYNSPLHF
TGTGCCAGCAGCAGGACCTTTAGCTCCTATAATTCACCCCTCCACTTT
>NA|TRBV7-2|TRBJ2-1|NA
CASSLLVIFPYNEQFF
TGTGCCAGCAGCTTACTGGTCATCTTTCCTTACAATGAGCAGTTCTTC
>many|TRBV19|TRBJ1-1|NA
CASSISSGRRGTEAFF
TGTGCCAGTAGTATAAGTTCAGGGCGCCGAGGCACTGAAGCTTTCTTT
>NA|TRBV25-1|TRBJ2-7|NA
CASSEFGVQYF
TGTGCCAGCAGTGAATTCGGGGTTCAGTACTTC
>many|TRBV6-5|TRBJ2-6|NA
CASSYAGLIYSGANVLTF
TGTGCCAGCAGTTACGCAGGGCTAATCTACTCTGGGGCCAACGTCCTGACTTTC
>few|TRBV5-4|TRBJ2-7|TRBD2
CASSSGLAASSYEQYF
TGTGCCAGCAGCTCAGGACTAGCGGCCAGCTCCTACGAGCAGTACTTC
>many|TRBV19|TRBJ2-2|NA
CASSSGWAGNTGELFF
TGTGCCAGTAGTTCCGGTTGGGCGGGCAACACCGGGGAGCTGTTTTTT
>many|TRBV5-1|TRBJ2-2|NA
CASSLVAENTGELFF
TGCGCCAGCAGCTTGGTTGCAGAGAACACCGGGGAGCTGTTTTTT